This TCR beta chain emerged from a study of blood T cell repertoires in COVID-19. Overall study context: COVID-19 samples, acute and convalescent, were from the United States, Italy and Spain. The analysed material was cDNA or gDNA that came from T cells, B-cell-depleted T cells, or PBMCs.

Authors' processing steps: Counts of nucleated cells, estimated from reference gene primer amplification, were obtained. Data came from immunoSEQ multiplex PCR; TCRdb stores just in-frame clones and leaves some out. The V and J calls and clone size are taken from that table; D and trimming were inferred from the DNA. The repertoire holds about 64,000 clones, with over 75% as singletons. The CDR3 is made up of 19 amino acids. Germline V gene data show CDR1 as LGHDT and CDR2 as YNNKEL (reference sequence). V lost 0 bases to trimming and J lost 8 bases; unmatched junction nucleotides: 18. The sample comprised peripheral blood. This TCR was sampled from a man between 65 and 85 years old with acute or convalescent COVID-19. The gene calls are TRBV3-1 (or the pseudogene TRBV3-2) and TRBJ2-3, with 9 bases aligning to TRBD2. The CDR3 DNA reads as TGTGCCAGCAGCCAAGATCTCTTGACTAGCGGCTTCACAGTGGGTACGCAGTATTTT. This sequence encodes CASSQDLLTSGFTVGTQYF.